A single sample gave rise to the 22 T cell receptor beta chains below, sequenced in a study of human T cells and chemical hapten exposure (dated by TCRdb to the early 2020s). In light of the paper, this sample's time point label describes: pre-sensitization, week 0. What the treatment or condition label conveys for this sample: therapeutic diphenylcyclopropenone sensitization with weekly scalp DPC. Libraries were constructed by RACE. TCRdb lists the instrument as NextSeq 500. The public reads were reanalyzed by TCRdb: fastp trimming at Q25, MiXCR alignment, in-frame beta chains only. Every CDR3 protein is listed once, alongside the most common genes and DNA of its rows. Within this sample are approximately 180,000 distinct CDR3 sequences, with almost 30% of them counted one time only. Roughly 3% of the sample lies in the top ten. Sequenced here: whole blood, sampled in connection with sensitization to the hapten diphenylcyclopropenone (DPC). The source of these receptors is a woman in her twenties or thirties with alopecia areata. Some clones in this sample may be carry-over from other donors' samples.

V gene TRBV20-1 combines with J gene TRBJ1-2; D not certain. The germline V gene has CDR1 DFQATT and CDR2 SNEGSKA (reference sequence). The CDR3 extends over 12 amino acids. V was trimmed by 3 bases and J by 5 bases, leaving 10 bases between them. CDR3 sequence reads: CSASGRAYGYTF. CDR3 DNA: TGCAGTGCTAGTGGGAGGGCTTATGGCTACACCTTC.

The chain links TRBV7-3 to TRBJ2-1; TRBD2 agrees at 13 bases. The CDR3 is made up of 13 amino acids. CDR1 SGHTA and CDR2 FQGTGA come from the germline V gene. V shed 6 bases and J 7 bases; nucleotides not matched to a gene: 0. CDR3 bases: TGTGCCAGCAGACTAGCGGGGGGGAATGAGCAGTTCTTC. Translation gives CASRLAGGNEQFF.

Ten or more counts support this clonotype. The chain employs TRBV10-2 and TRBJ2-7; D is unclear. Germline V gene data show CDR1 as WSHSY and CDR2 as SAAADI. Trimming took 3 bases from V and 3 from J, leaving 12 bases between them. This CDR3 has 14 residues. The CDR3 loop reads CASSEPPLGYEQYF. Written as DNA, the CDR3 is TGCGCCAGCAGTGAACCGCCCCTGGGCTACGAGCAGTACTTC.

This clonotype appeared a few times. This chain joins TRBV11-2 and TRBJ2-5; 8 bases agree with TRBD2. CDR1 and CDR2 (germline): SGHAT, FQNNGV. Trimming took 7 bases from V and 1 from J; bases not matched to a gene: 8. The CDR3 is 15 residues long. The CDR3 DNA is TGTGCCAGCACGGGAGGCGGGAGGTCCCAAGAGACCCAGTACTTC. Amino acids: CASTGGGRSQETQYF.

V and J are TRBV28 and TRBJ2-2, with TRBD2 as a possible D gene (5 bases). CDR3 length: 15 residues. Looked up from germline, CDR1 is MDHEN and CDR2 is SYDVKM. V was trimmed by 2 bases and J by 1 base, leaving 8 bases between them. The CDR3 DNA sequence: TGTGCCAGCAGTTTAGGCGGGCGGAACACCGGGGAGCTGTTTTTT. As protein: CASSLGGRNTGELFF.

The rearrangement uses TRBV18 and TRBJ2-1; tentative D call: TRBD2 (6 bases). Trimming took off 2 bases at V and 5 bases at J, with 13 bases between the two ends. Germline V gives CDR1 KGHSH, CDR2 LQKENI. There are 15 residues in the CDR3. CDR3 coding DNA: TGTGCCAGCTCACCATCTCTAGCGACCAACAATGAGCAGTTCTTC. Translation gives CASSPSLATNNEQFF.

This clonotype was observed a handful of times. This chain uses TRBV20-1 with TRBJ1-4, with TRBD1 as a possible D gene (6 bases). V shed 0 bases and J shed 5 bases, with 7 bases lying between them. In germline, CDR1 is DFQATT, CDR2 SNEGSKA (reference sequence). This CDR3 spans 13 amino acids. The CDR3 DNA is TGCAGTGCTAGAGAAGACAGGAATGAAAAACTGTTTTTT. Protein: CSAREDRNEKLFF.

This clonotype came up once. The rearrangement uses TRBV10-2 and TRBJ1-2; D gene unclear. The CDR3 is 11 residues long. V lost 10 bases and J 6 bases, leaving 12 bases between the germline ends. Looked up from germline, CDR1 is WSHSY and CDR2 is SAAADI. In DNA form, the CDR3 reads TGCGCCACCGGTAGGGCTGATGGCTACACCTTC. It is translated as CATGRADGYTF.

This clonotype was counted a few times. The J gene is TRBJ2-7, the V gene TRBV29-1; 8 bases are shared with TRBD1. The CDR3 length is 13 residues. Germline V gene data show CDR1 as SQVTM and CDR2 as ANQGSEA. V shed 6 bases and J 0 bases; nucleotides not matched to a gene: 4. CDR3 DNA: TGCAGCGTGACAGGGGACTTCTCCTACGAGCAGTACTTC. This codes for CSVTGDFSYEQYF.

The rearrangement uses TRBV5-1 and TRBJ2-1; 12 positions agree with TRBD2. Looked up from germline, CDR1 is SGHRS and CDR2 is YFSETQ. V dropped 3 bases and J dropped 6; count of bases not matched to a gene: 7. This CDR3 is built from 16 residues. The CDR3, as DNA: TGCGCCAGCAGCTCCTTGACTAGCGGGGGTCCCAATGAGCAGTTCTTC. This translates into CASSSLTSGGPNEQFF. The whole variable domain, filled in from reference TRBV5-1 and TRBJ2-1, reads KAGVTQTPRYLIKTRGQQVTLSCSPISGHRSVSWYQQTPGQGLQFLFEYFSETQRNKGNFPGRFSGRQFSNSRSEMNVSTLELGDSALYLCASSSLTSGGPNEQFFGPGTRLTVL.

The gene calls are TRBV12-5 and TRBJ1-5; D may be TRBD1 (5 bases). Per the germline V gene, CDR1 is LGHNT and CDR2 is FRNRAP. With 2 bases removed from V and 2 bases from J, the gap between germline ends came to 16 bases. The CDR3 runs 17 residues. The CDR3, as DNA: TGTGCTAGTGGTTTGCAGGGCCTTTCTTGGGGCAATCAGCCCCAGCATTTT. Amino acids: CASGLQGLSWGNQPQHF.

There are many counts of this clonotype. The CDR3 reads CASSPKEPQHF. The CDR3 nucleotides read TGTGCCAGCAGTCCAAAGGAGCCCCAGCATTTT. The chain joins TRBV28 to TRBJ1-5; D gene uncertain. In germline, CDR1 is MDHEN, CDR2 SYDVKM. The V end lost 5 bases, the J end lost 8 bases, and 7 bases lay between the germline ends. This CDR3 comprises 11 residues.

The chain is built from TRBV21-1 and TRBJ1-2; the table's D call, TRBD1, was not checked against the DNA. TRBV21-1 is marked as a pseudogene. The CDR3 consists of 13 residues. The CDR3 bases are TGTGCCAGCAGCAAAGGAAGGGGCTATGGCTACACCTTC. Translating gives CASSKGRGYGYTF.

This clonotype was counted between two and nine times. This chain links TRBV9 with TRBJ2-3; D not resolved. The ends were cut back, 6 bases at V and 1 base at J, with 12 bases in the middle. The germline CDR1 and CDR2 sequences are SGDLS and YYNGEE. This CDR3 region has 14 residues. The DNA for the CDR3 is TGTGCCAGCAACCTAAATGGGGGCACAGATACGCAGTATTTT. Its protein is CASNLNGGTDTQYF.

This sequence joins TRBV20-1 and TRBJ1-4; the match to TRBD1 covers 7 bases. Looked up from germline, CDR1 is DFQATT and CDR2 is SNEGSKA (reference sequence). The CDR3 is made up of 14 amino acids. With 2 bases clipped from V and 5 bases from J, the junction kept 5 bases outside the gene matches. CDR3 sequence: CSARWGQQNEKLFF. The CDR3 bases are TGCAGTGCTAGATGGGGACAGCAAAATGAAAAACTGTTTTTT.

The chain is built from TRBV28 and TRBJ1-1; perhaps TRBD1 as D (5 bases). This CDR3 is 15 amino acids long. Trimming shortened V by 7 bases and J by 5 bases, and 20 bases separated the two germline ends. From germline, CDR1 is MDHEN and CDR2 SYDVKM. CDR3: CASIPAGLKGTEAFF. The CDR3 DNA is TGTGCCAGCATTCCGGCAGGGCTGAAGGGTACTGAAGCTTTCTTT.

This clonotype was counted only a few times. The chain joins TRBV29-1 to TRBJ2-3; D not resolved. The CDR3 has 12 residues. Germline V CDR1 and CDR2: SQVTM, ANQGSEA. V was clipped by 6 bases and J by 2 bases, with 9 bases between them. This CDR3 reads CSVVWVTDTQYF. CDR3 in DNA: TGCAGCGTAGTTTGGGTCACAGATACGCAGTATTTT.

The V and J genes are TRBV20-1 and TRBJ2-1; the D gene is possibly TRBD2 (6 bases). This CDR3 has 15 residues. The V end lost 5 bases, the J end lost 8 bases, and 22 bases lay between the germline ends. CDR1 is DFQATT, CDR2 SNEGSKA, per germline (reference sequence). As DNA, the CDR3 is TGCAGTGCTCCCTCCGCGGGGAGAGGGTCCGATGAGCAGTTCTTC. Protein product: CSAPSAGRGSDEQFF.

The CDR3 loop reads CASSSGQPSPLHF. The CDR3 DNA follows: TGTGCCAGCAGTTCGGGACAGCCGTCACCCCTCCACTTT. The chain combines TRBV28 with TRBJ1-6; 7 positions agree with TRBD1. The CDR3 sequence is 13 residues long. Germline trimming cut 4 bases from V and 10 bases from J; bases unmatched to any gene: 4. Germline V gene lookup returns CDR1 MDHEN and CDR2 SYDVKM.

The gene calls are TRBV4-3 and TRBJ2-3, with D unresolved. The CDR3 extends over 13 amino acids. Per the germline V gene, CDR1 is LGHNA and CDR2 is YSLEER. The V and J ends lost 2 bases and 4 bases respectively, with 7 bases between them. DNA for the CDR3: TGCGCCAGCAGCCAAACGCCGGCAGATACGCAGTATTTT. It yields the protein CASSQTPADTQYF.

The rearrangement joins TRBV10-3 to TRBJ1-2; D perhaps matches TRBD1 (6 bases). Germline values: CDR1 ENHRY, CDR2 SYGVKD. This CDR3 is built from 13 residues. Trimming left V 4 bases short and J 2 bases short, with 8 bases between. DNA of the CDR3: TGTGCCATCAGTGTCCAGGGGAACTATGGCTACACCTTC. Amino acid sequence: CAISVQGNYGYTF.

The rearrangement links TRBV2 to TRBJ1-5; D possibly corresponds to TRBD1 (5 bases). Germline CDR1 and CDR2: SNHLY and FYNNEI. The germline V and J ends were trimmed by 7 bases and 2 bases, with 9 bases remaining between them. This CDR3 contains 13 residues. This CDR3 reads CASTLTGNQPQHF. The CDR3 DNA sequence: TGTGCCAGCACCTTGACAGGCAATCAGCCCCAGCATTTT.